The T cell receptor (beta chain) described here comes from a study of CD8 T cells in Susac syndrome. Roughly 0.45 to 1 ug RNA was reverse transcribed with random hexamers. TCR beta CDR3 was amplified by immunoSEQ multiplex PCR. This amplification extended across 54 Vbeta and 13 Jbeta segments. Using its own MiXCR run on the immunoSEQ multiplex PCR reads, TCRdb lists one record per CDR3 protein. The sample shows 150,000 to 250,000 distinct CDR3 sequences, nearly 95% of them seen only once. The study sequenced TCR beta in blood CD8+ and CD4+ T cells. CDR1 and CDR2 (germline): KGHDR, SFDVKD. This CDR3 spans 12 amino acids. The V end lost 1 base, the J end lost 11 bases, and 5 bases lay between the germline ends.

Sequenced sample: CD4+ T cells from PBMCs. This TCR derives from a human donor with multiple sclerosis. The V call is TRBV24-1, the J call TRBJ2-6; D is unresolved. This chain's CDR3 is CATSDFPDVLTF. Written as DNA, the CDR3 is TGTGCCACCAGTGATTTCCCGGACGTCCTGACTTTC.